A single count supports the clone carrying this T cell receptor (beta chain). The source of the sample is a study of OX40 agonist ivuxolimab in advanced cancers. The repertoire was sequenced with immunoSEQ multiplex PCR; TCRdb's copy has only in-frame clones and lacks some. The table includes 96,000 or so clones, under 85% detected once. The germline gives CDR1 SGHTA, CDR2 FQGNSA. The V segment lost 1 base and the J segment 5 bases; nucleotides outside the gene matches: 5. The CDR3 sequence is 15 residues long. This chain links TRBV7-2 with TRBJ1-5; TRBD1 matches 7 bases. The TCR comes from an adult with an advanced solid tumor such as melanoma, head and neck, liver or kidney cancer. Material: CD4+ or CD8+ T cells sorted from blood, obtained in a trial of the OX40 agonist ivuxolimab. The CDR3 DNA is TGTGCCAGCAGCTTAGAATCCACAGGGGATCAGCCCCAGCATTTT. This sequence encodes CASSLESTGDQPQHF.